The present entry profiles one T cell receptor beta chain with its context. This entry is derived from a study of blood T cell repertoires in COVID-19. The germline CDR1 and CDR2 sequences are LNHNV and YYDKDF (reference sequence). V trimming: 4 bases; J trimming: 1 base; junction bases outside the gene matches: 13. The CDR3 runs 17 residues. Using immunoSEQ multiplex PCR, the repertoire was profiled, and TCRdb retains in-frame clones only, with some absent. The data contain fewer than 70,000 clones, around 92% of them singletons. The sample consisted of peripheral blood. This sequence originates from a man in his fifties or sixties with active COVID-19. The chain employs TRBV15 and TRBJ2-7, with 7 bases lining up with TRBD2. The CDR3 reads CATSTAGYAHTSYEQYF. DNA of the CDR3: TGTGCCACCAGCACAGCGGGGTATGCGCACACGTCCTACGAGCAGTACTTC.